These 12 T cell receptor beta chains share one sample of origin, sequenced in a study of cytomegalovirus exposure and HLA in healthy donors. PCR primers comprised 60 Vbeta and 13 Jbeta primers. TCRdb's copy holds only in-frame clones and misses some; the assay was immunoSEQ multiplex PCR. Of roughly 110,000 clones listed, about four fifths were seen once; the top ten hold around 23%. What was sequenced was PBMCs. All receptors derive from a man under 40 in good health and CMV-seropositive.

The chain recombines TRBV5-1 with TRBJ2-7; 9 positions match TRBD1. CDR1 and CDR2 (germline): SGHRS, YFSETQ. The CDR3 is 16 residues long. V was clipped by 3 bases and J by 7 bases; unmatched bases: 14. In DNA, the CDR3 is TGCGCCAGCAGCTCCGGCGGGACAGGGACCCTACGAGAGCAGTACTTC. It codes for CASSSGGTGTLREQYF.

The V gene is TRBV6-1, the J gene TRBJ1-5, with TRBD1 matching 9 bases. Trimming took 5 bases from V and 8 from J; bases not matched to a gene: 7. Germline CDR1 and CDR2: MNHNS and SASEGT. This CDR3 is built from 14 residues. CDR3 sequence: CASSKRDRVEPQHF. The CDR3 nucleotides read TGTGCCAGCAGTAAACGGGACAGGGTAGAGCCCCAGCATTTT.

Note on this clone: One junction end does not reproduce the germline sequence, and a read error may be involved. The genes are TRBV7-9 and TRBJ1-2; 12 nucleotides line up with TRBD1. The CDR3 has 15 amino acids. CDR1 SEHNR and CDR2 FQNEAQ come from the germline V gene (reference sequence). The CDR3 region has the DNA TGTTCCAGCAGCTTAATGGGACAGGGGGCAAGTGGCTACACCTTC. Translating it yields CSSSLMGQGASGYTF.

The chain joins TRBV9 to TRBJ2-1; TRBD2 agrees at 8 bases. The CDR3 is 15 amino acids. The junction had 12 bases not matched to a gene; V was cut back by 4 bases and J by 9 bases. Germline V lookup: CDR1 SGDLS, CDR2 YYNGEE. In DNA form, the CDR3 reads TGTGCCAGCAGCCCTCCCCGGGGGGGTCGCGGTGAGCAGTTCTTC. Protein sequence: CASSPPRGGRGEQFF.

This chain joins TRBV13 and TRBJ1-2; tentative D call: TRBD1 (6 bases). This CDR3 has 16 residues. The V gene's germline CDR1 is PRHDT and CDR2 FYEKMQ (reference sequence). The V and J ends lost 4 bases and 4 bases respectively, with 19 bases between them. CDR3 loop: CASSSGQTSLFYGYTF. CDR3 nucleotides: TGTGCCAGCAGCTCAGGACAGACGAGCCTATTCTATGGCTACACCTTC.

The V call is TRBV12-5, the J call TRBJ1-4, with a tentative D call TRBD1 (6 bases). V lost 3 bases, J lost 2 bases, and 7 bases lay in between. In germline, CDR1 is LGHNT, CDR2 FRNRAP. The length of the CDR3 is 14 residues. Here the CDR3 reads CASGFGQTNEKLFF. DNA of the CDR3: TGTGCTAGTGGTTTTGGACAGACTAATGAAAAACTGTTTTTT.

The chain has TRBV2 and TRBJ1-4, with D possibly being TRBD1 (6 bases). Germline values: CDR1 SNHLY, CDR2 FYNNEI. CDR3 length equals 16 residues. V was pared by 6 bases and J by 7 bases, with 21 bases between. CDR3 nucleotides: TGTGCCAGCAGGGAACGCTCCTGGGACACACTTGAAAAACTGTTTTTT. It specifies CASRERSWDTLEKLFF.

V gene TRBV29-1 combines with J gene TRBJ1-4; D may be TRBD1 (6 bases). Germline values: CDR1 SQVTM, CDR2 ANQGSEA. The CDR3 spans 14 residues. Deletions cut 7 bases from V and 8 bases from J, with 20 bases between. The DNA for the CDR3 is TGCAGCGCAAAAAGGGGGGGCCTCGGCGAAAAACTGTTTTTT. Translated, it gives CSAKRGGLGEKLFF.

The gene calls are TRBV5-4 and TRBJ2-7; 11 nucleotides align to TRBD2. This CDR3 has 15 amino acids. The V gene's germline CDR1 is SGHNT and CDR2 YYREEE (reference sequence). V shed 3 bases and J 3 bases; nucleotides not matched to a gene: 5. For the CDR3, the DNA is TGTGCCAGCAGCTCTGGGACTAGCGGCAACTACGAGCAGTACGTC. This sequence encodes CASSSGTSGNYEQYV.

J is TRBJ2-7 and V is TRBV11-2; weak D call: TRBD2 (5 bases). The germline V and J ends were trimmed by 1 base and 10 bases, with 11 bases remaining between them. CDR3 length: 12 residues. Germline values: CDR1 SGHAT, CDR2 FQNNGV. CDR3 bases: TGTGCCAGCAGCTTAGGAGGTGGGAGCCAGTACGTC. Translated: CASSLGGGSQYV.

The rearrangement uses TRBV9 and TRBJ1-6; tentative D call: TRBD1 (5 bases). There are 15 residues in the CDR3. Trimming removed 6 bases at V and 0 bases at J, with 10 bases between. Germline loops: CDR1 SGDLS, CDR2 YYNGEE. The CDR3 loop is CASTSDISYNSPLHF. CDR3 bases: TGTGCCAGCACCTCGGACATCTCCTATAATTCACCCCTCCACTTT.

This rearrangement joins TRBV28 to TRBJ1-5; D is possibly TRBD1 (5 bases). Trimming cost V 6 bases and J 0 bases, with 15 bases left between them. Per germline, CDR1 MDHEN and CDR2 SYDVKM. CDR3 size: 16 residues. As DNA, the CDR3 is TGTGCCAGCAGGGATAGACAGTTCACTAGCAATCAGCCCCAGCATTTT. Translating it yields CASRDRQFTSNQPQHF.